This T cell receptor beta chain was documented in a study of blood T cell repertoires in COVID-19. For the study at large: Sources were T cells, B-cell-depleted T cells, or PBMCs; the material itself was cDNA or gDNA.

The germline V gene has CDR1 SGHVS and CDR2 FQNEAQ. There are 12 residues in the CDR3. Trimming removed 6 bases at V and 7 bases at J, with 12 bases between. Measured with immunoSEQ multiplex PCR; TCRdb has only the in-frame clones, and not every one. The table includes about 210,000 clones, roughly 80% detected once. The chain joins TRBV7-8 to TRBJ1-1, with D possibly matching TRBD1 (6 bases). This sequence originates from a woman between 40 and 55 years old with active or convalescent COVID-19. Sequenced material: peripheral blood. The DNA for the CDR3 is TGTGCCAGCAGGGTTATCAGGGGTGAAGCTTTCTTT. It yields the protein CASRVIRGEAFF.